The clone carrying this T cell receptor beta chain came up many times. The length of the CDR3 is 14 residues. V lost 5 bases, J lost 10 bases, and 7 bases stayed unmatched. From germline, CDR1 is SGHTA and CDR2 FQGNSA. This entry is derived from a study of T-cell reconstitution after alpha-beta-depleted transplantation in children. It was with unique molecular identifiers that the TCRbeta library was prepared. Each CDR3 protein gets one entry after TCRdb re-called the PCR reads with MiXCR. The sample shows hundreds of thousands of distinct CDR3 sequences, roughly 17% of them seen only once. The sequenced sample was PBMCs from the stem cell graft donor, obtained from the stem cell graft. The clonotype originates from a human donor who donated a stem cell graft to a child with acute myeloid leukemia. The chain recombines TRBV7-2 with TRBJ2-1; 11 bases fit TRBD2. CDR3 protein: CASSPRLAGSEQFF. In nucleotides, the CDR3 is TGTGCCAGCAGCCCAAGACTAGCGGGGAGCGAGCAGTTCTTC. Complete variable domain (other parts from reference TRBV7-2 and TRBJ2-1): GAGVSQSPSNKVTEKGKDVELRCDPISGHTALYWYRQSLGQGLEFLIYFQGNSAPDKSGLPSDRFSAERTGGSVSTLTIQRTQQEDSAVYLCASSPRLAGSEQFFGPGTRLTVL.